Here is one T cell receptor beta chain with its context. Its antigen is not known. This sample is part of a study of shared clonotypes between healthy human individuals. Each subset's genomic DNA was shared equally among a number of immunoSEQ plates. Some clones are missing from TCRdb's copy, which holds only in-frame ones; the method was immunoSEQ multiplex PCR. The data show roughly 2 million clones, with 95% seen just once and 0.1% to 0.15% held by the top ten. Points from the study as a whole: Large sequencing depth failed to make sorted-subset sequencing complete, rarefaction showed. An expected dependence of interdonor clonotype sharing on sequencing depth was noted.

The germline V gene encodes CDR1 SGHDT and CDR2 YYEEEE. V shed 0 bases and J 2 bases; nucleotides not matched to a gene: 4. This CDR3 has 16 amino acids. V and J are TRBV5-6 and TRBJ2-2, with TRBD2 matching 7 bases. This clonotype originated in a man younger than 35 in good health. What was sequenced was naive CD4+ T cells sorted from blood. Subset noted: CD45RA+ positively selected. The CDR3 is CASSLVTGGNTGELFF. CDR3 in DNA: TGTGCCAGCAGCTTGGTTACGGGGGGAAACACCGGGGAGCTGTTTTTT.